Below, 19 T cell receptor beta chains from the same sample are listed, as sequenced in a study of T-cell reconstitution after alpha-beta-depleted transplantation in children (dated by TCRdb to 2016 to 2017). The library relied on PCR. The listed sequencing device is Illumina HiSeq 2500. TCR libraries were prepared with molecular barcoding, using unique molecular identifiers to normalize TCRbeta repertoire quantification. The public reads were run again by TCRdb, first through fastp at Q25 and then through MiXCR, and only productive beta chains were kept. Rows are unified per CDR3 protein, each entry keeping the most common DNA and genes. The sample table contains 280,000 or so distinct CDR3 sequences; only one count was recorded for around 10% of them. The ten largest make up 23% of the sample. The treatment or condition tag for this specimen amounts to: allogeneic hematopoietic cell transplantation with graft depleted of TCRalphabeta T cells and CD19 B cells.

The sequences come from peripheral blood, collected 180 days after TCRalphabeta/CD19-depleted stem cell transplant. The origin of the receptors is a male patient aged 2-15 years who had a stem cell transplant for chronic granulomatous disease, so the T cells may come from the graft donor.

The table lists this clonotype with many counts. The rearrangement links TRBV20-1 to TRBJ2-3; 9 bases are shared with TRBD1. The CDR3 covers 15 residues. After removal of 1 base from V and 6 bases from J, the junction contained 8 bases not matched to a gene. In germline, CDR1 is DFQATT, CDR2 SNEGSKA (reference sequence). The CDR3 loop is CSARAPGTGLDTQYF. CDR3 bases: TGCAGTGCTAGAGCTCCCGGGACAGGGTTGGATACGCAGTATTTT.

This clonotype has ten or more counts. The chain joins TRBV29-1 to TRBJ2-7; TRBD1 is a possible D gene (5 bases). The CDR3 runs 15 residues. With 1 base removed from V and 2 bases from J, the gap between germline ends came to 15 bases. The V gene's germline CDR1 is SQVTM and CDR2 ANQGSEA. The CDR3 is CSVEVRTRRPYEQYF. As DNA, the CDR3 is TGCAGCGTTGAAGTGAGGACAAGGAGACCCTACGAGCAGTACTTC.

This clonotype has at least ten counts. The V and J genes are TRBV12-3 or TRBV12-4 and TRBJ1-4; D unresolved. V was clipped by 1 base and J by 0 bases, with 12 bases between them. The length of the CDR3 is 17 residues. This CDR3 reads CASSLGSRSSTNEKLFF. The CDR3 bases are TGTGCCAGCAGTTTAGGCAGCAGATCGTCAACTAATGAAAAACTGTTTTTT.

This clonotype was detected ten times or more. The CDR3 bases are TGTGCCAGCAGTCGGGGGGGCAATTACAATGAGCAGTTCTTC. Its translation is CASSRGGNYNEQFF. The V and J genes are TRBV28 and TRBJ2-1; 8 positions match TRBD2. V trimming: 5 bases; J trimming: 4 bases; junction bases outside the gene matches: 4. This CDR3 comprises 14 residues. The germline CDR1 and CDR2 sequences are MDHEN and SYDVKM.

About this clonotype itself: This clone may be a read error of a much larger clone one base away. The J gene is TRBJ2-7, the V gene TRBV6-1, with 10 bases fitting TRBD2. Germline-derived CDR1 and CDR2 are MNHNS and SASEGT. With V trimmed by 4 bases and J by 5 bases, 8 bases remained unmatched. The CDR3 contains 15 residues. DNA for the CDR3: TGTGCCAGCAGTGCTAGGACTAGCGGACCACACGAGCAGTACTTC. Encoded protein: CASSARTSGPHEQYF.

The table lists this clonotype with many counts. This sequence joins TRBV11-2 and TRBJ2-1; D not resolved. V dropped 0 bases and J dropped 6 bases, with 9 bases sitting between them. Germline CDR1 SGHAT, CDR2 FQNNGV. The CDR3 consists of 14 residues. The CDR3 is CASSLESLVNEQFF. In DNA form, the CDR3 reads TGTGCCAGCAGCTTAGAGAGCCTAGTCAATGAGCAGTTCTTC.

This clonotype was counted ten times or more. V gene TRBV5-1 combines with J gene TRBJ2-1, with TRBD2 matching over 10 bases. This CDR3 has 15 residues. V lost 4 bases, J lost 7 bases, and 8 bases stayed unmatched. Germline V gives CDR1 SGHRS, CDR2 YFSETQ. CDR3 amino acids: CASSSGGAGGNEQFF. The CDR3 bases are TGCGCCAGCAGCAGCGGGGGGGCCGGCGGGAATGAGCAGTTCTTC. Drawing the rest from reference TRBV5-1 and TRBJ2-1, the complete variable domain is KAGVTQTPRYLIKTRGQQVTLSCSPISGHRSVSWYQQTPGQGLQFLFEYFSETQRNKGNFPGRFSGRQFSNSRSEMNVSTLELGDSALYLCASSSGGAGGNEQFFGPGTRLTVL.

This clonotype has ten or more counts. The CDR3 bases are TGTGCCAGCAGTTTAGAGTTGTCTAGCGGGGGGATACAAGAGACCCAGTACTTC. Encoded protein: CASSLELSSGGIQETQYF. This chain joins TRBV12-3 or TRBV12-4 and TRBJ2-5; TRBD2 agrees at 11 bases. The CDR3 extends over 18 amino acids. Germline trimming cut 1 base from V and 2 bases from J; bases unmatched to any gene: 9.

This clonotype was observed at least ten times. In DNA form, the CDR3 reads TGTGCCAGCAGTGATACCCTCCCTCCAGCGGGAGGGGGAGATACGCAGTATTTT. This sequence encodes CASSDTLPPAGGGDTQYF. This chain joins TRBV6-1 and TRBJ2-3, with 10 nucleotides matching TRBD2. CDR1 MNHNS and CDR2 SASEGT come from the germline V gene. The ends lost 3 bases at V and 5 bases at J; junction bases unmatched: 14. This CDR3 spans 18 amino acids.

J is TRBJ2-5 and V is TRBV28, with a possible D match to TRBD1 (6 bases). Germline loops: CDR1 MDHEN, CDR2 SYDVKM. V was shortened by 6 bases and J by 5 bases, with 10 bases between the two germline ends. The CDR3 spans 12 residues. The CDR3 coding sequence is TGTGCCAGCAGCTCCACAGGGGAGACCCAGTACTTC. The encoded protein is CASSSTGETQYF.

This clonotype was picked up many times. The V gene is TRBV18, the J gene TRBJ2-7; D ambiguous. This CDR3 spans 11 amino acids. V lost 1 base to trimming and J lost 4 bases, with 2 bases between them. Germline V lookup: CDR1 KGHSH, CDR2 LQKENI. The CDR3 DNA reads TGTGCCAGCTCACCACTTTACGAGCAGTACTTC. Translation gives CASSPLYEQYF.

This clonotype has more than one count but fewer than ten. The chain combines TRBV6-2 or TRBV6-3 with TRBJ2-5, with TRBD1 as a possible D gene (5 bases). Trimming cost V 6 bases and J 3 bases, with 8 bases left between them. The CDR3 has 12 amino acids. Germline values: CDR1 MNHEY, CDR2 SVGEGT. As DNA, the CDR3 is TGTGCCAGCAGCCAGACAGAAGAGACCCAGTACTTC. As protein: CASSQTEETQYF.

Ten or more counts support this clonotype. The V gene is TRBV12-3 or TRBV12-4, the J gene TRBJ2-3; 9 nucleotides line up with TRBD2. The CDR3 has 19 amino acids. Unmatched junction bases numbered 13, after V lost 3 bases and J lost 0 bases. CDR3 sequence reads: CASSFWLAGPQKSTDTQYF. CDR3 in DNA: TGTGCCAGCAGTTTTTGGCTAGCGGGACCCCAGAAGAGCACAGATACGCAGTATTTT.

In nucleotides, the CDR3 is TGTGCCAGCAGCTCCCAGGGCCCAGGGATGACAGATACGCAGTATTTT. Its translation: CASSSQGPGMTDTQYF. J is TRBJ2-3 and V is TRBV13; D possibly corresponds to TRBD1 (5 bases). Trimming pared 4 bases from V and 3 bases from J, leaving 17 bases between. The CDR3 sequence is 16 residues long. Germline values: CDR1 PRHDT, CDR2 FYEKMQ (reference sequence). The whole variable domain, remainder taken from reference TRBV13 and TRBJ2-3, is AAGVIQSPRHLIKEKRETATLKCYPIPRHDTVYWYQQGPGQDPQFLISFYEKMQSDKGSIPDRFSAQQFSDYHSELNMSSLELGDSALYFCASSSQGPGMTDTQYFGPGTRLTVL.

By its share, this clonotype is medium-sized (0.01 to 0.1%). The chain has TRBV6-2 or TRBV6-3 and TRBJ2-1, with D perhaps matching TRBD1 or TRBD2 (5 bases each). Germline values: CDR1 MNHEY, CDR2 SVGEGT. V lost 1 base and J lost 5, with 12 bases in between. The CDR3 contains 15 residues. The CDR3 region has the DNA TGTGCCAGCAGTTACTGGGGACCTAGAGACAATGAGCAGTTCTTC. Amino acids: CASSYWGPRDNEQFF.

This clonotype was detected many times. The chain is built from TRBV28 and TRBJ2-1, with TRBD2 matching over 7 bases. CDR3 length: 18 residues. V trimming: 3 bases; J trimming: 8 bases; junction bases outside the gene matches: 19. Germline lookup yields CDR1 MDHEN and CDR2 SYDVKM. CDR3 sequence (DNA): TGTGCCAGCAGTTTGTGGATCGGAGGGGAGCGGGGAGACGATGAGCAGTTCTTC. Amino acids: CASSLWIGGERGDDEQFF.

This clonotype was seen many times. The V gene is TRBV11-2, the J gene TRBJ2-1; 11 bases are a match to TRBD2. The ends lost 1 base at V and 4 bases at J; junction bases unmatched: 18. CDR3 size: 21 residues. Germline V gene lookup returns CDR1 SGHAT and CDR2 FQNNGV. The CDR3 DNA sequence: TGTGCCAGCAGCTTAGTGGGTGGGGCTAGCGGGGGGAAAAAGGCTTACAATGAGCAGTTCTTC. The encoded protein is CASSLVGGASGGKKAYNEQFF.

This clonotype has at least ten counts. CDR3 coding DNA: TGTGCCAGCAGTTTACTTCGGGAGCAGTACTTC. Translated: CASSLLREQYF. This chain links TRBV28 with TRBJ2-7; no clear D. Per the germline V gene, CDR1 is MDHEN and CDR2 is SYDVKM. This CDR3 has 11 amino acids. Trimming shortened V by 2 bases and J by 7 bases, and 6 bases separated the two germline ends. The full variable domain, with the rest looked up from reference TRBV28 and TRBJ2-7, is DVKVTQSSRYLVKRTGEKVFLECVQDMDHENMFWYRQDPGLGLRLIYFSYDVKMKEKGDIPEGYSVSREKKERFSLILESASTNQTSMYLCASSLLREQYFGPGTRLTVT.

In this sample, this clonotype turned up many times. V is TRBV29-1 and J is TRBJ1-2; 12 nucleotides match TRBD1. The V segment lost 7 bases and the J segment 7 bases; nucleotides outside the gene matches: 7. CDR3 size: 13 residues. The germline V gene has CDR1 SQVTM and CDR2 ANQGSEA. The chain's CDR3 is CSAGDRGRVGYTF. DNA for the CDR3: TGCAGCGCCGGGGACAGGGGGCGCGTTGGCTACACCTTC.